This paragraph reports one TCR beta chain. The target antigen is unknown. Measured with immunoSEQ multiplex PCR; TCRdb has only the in-frame clones, and not every one. This sample has 400,000 or so clones; roughly nine tenths occur once, and the top ten carry 3.5%. Regarding treatment: around 19 received Ad26.COV2.S at low or high dose, single or two shots; 5 received placebo; per-sample allocation not given. Repertoires come from day 63 after the first vaccine or placebo injection. The shot given was an Ad26 vector that makes Wuhan-strain SARS-CoV-2 spike. These data come from a study of Ad26.COV2.S vaccination and SARS-CoV-2 variants. Overall study: The donor was enrolled in the Ad26.COV2.S arm of the COV1001 trial. Ad26.COV2.S, an intramuscular injection, was given once or twice 56 days apart. The study's findings and limits: Possible underestimation of total T cell responses by the TCR breadth and depth analyses was noted.

The germline gives CDR1 SEHNR, CDR2 FQNEAQ (reference sequence). Between the trimmed V and J ends, which lost 5 bases and 5 bases, there was a span of 12 bases. CDR3 size: 13 residues. Source: peripheral blood, taken in a trial of Ad26.COV2.S vaccine versus placebo. The source is a person between 18 and 60 years old who received the Ad26.COV2.S COVID-19 vaccine or a placebo. The chain recombines TRBV7-9 with TRBJ1-1; the D is unclear. CDR3: CASSALSGTEAFF. The CDR3 DNA is TGTGCCAGCAGCGCTCTTTCTGGGACTGAAGCTTTCTTT.